Presented here are 2 T cell receptor beta chains from one specimen sequenced in a study of T cell responses to AZD1222 COVID-19 vaccine. Some clones are missing from TCRdb's copy, which holds only in-frame ones; the method was immunoSEQ multiplex PCR. The sample yields approximately 50,000 clones, approximately 80% seen once. Sequencing was performed on peripheral blood, taken 28 days after the second AZD1222 dose. The receptor source for this set is an adult who received the AZD1222 COVID-19 vaccine.

This clone appeared a few times. The genes are TRBV7-2 and TRBJ2-7; 11 positions agree with TRBD2. Germline CDR1 and CDR2: SGHTA and FQGNSA. The junction had 12 bases not matched to a gene; V was cut back by 3 bases and J by 2 bases. This CDR3 has 18 amino acids. The chain's CDR3 is CASSFSVSGRAHTYEQYF. CDR3 DNA: TGTGCCAGCAGCTTCAGTGTTAGCGGGAGGGCCCATACCTACGAGCAGTACTTC.

J is TRBJ1-2 and V is TRBV6-5; 7 bases map to TRBD1. Germline lookup yields CDR1 MNHEY and CDR2 SVGAGI. The CDR3 is made up of 12 amino acids. V lost 5 bases and J lost 7; bases outside the gene matches: 4. The CDR3: CASSRQGGGYTF. The CDR3 DNA reads as TGTGCCAGCAGTCGACAGGGTGGTGGCTACACCTTC.